The next 23 T cell receptor beta chains were all read from a single sample in a study of T cell responses to AZD1222 COVID-19 vaccine. Repertoires were generated with immunoSEQ multiplex PCR, while TCRdb's copy carries only in-frame clones and drops some. The table shows more than 80,000 clones, with 70% to 90% occurring only once. Here the sequenced sample was peripheral blood, taken 28 days after the second AZD1222 dose. Every receptor here comes from an adult who received the AZD1222 COVID-19 vaccine.

The chain carries TRBV24-1 and TRBJ2-3, with D perhaps TRBD1 (5 bases). V was trimmed by 3 bases and J by 3 bases, leaving 9 bases between them. CDR1 and CDR2 (germline): KGHDR, SFDVKD. This CDR3 has 14 residues. The CDR3 loop is CATSDGHETDTQYF. In nucleotides, the CDR3 is TGTGCCACCAGTGATGGACATGAGACAGATACGCAGTATTTT.

The gene calls are TRBV19 and TRBJ2-1; 9 nucleotides align to TRBD1. CDR3 size: 14 residues. In germline, CDR1 is LNHDA, CDR2 SQIVND (reference sequence). Trimming cost V 10 bases and J 8 bases; bases outside gene matches: 12. In DNA form, the CDR3 reads TGTGCCACACGGGTGGGACAGGGTTTCCATGAGCAGTTCTTC. It translates to CATRVGQGFHEQFF.

The chain links TRBV3-1 (or the pseudogene TRBV3-2) to TRBJ2-7, with D hard to call. Trimming stripped 2 bases from V and 0 bases from J, with 8 bases between. The CDR3 totals 14 residues. Germline V gives CDR1 LGHDT, CDR2 YNNKEL (reference sequence). The CDR3, as DNA: TGTGCCAGCAGCCAACCCCACTCCTCCTACGAGCAGTACTTC. This encodes CASSQPHSSYEQYF.

The V call is TRBV15, the J call TRBJ1-6; D gene unclear. Germline CDR1 reads LNHNV; CDR2 reads YYDKDF (reference sequence). The CDR3 extends over 13 amino acids. V lost 0 bases, J lost 7 bases, and 4 bases lay in between. The CDR3 region is CATSREPNSPLHF. DNA for the CDR3: TGTGCCACCAGCAGAGAACCCAATTCACCCCTCCACTTT.

The chain joins TRBV7-2 to TRBJ2-3; D gene uncertain. V lost 1 base and J 4 bases, leaving 6 bases between the germline ends. Germline V CDR1 and CDR2: SGHTA, FQGNSA. This CDR3 is 13 amino acids long. The CDR3 DNA reads TGTGCCAGCAGCTTAGTAGGGCCAGATACGCAGTATTTT. Its translation is CASSLVGPDTQYF.

This clone has only a few counts. The rearrangement links TRBV6-6 to TRBJ2-7, with D hard to call. This CDR3 is built from 12 residues. The ends were cut back, 5 bases at V and 3 bases at J, with 8 bases in the middle. Germline V gene lookup returns CDR1 MNHNY and CDR2 SVGAGI (reference sequence). The CDR3 reads CASSGLGYEQYF. CDR3 sequence (DNA): TGTGCCAGCAGTGGGTTGGGCTACGAGCAGTACTTC.

This chain joins TRBV29-1 and TRBJ2-7; TRBD2 might be the D (6 bases). V lost 2 bases to trimming and J lost 5 bases, with 10 bases between them. Germline V gives CDR1 SQVTM, CDR2 ANQGSEA. CDR3 size: 12 residues. The CDR3 sequence is CSVERGIDEQYF. Here the CDR3 DNA reads TGCAGCGTTGAACGGGGGATAGACGAGCAGTACTTC.

This clone counts as medium-sized. The chain recombines TRBV4-2 with TRBJ1-6; D is perhaps TRBD1 (6 bases). V was cut by 5 bases and J by 3 bases, with 14 bases left in between. The germline gives CDR1 LGHNA, CDR2 YNFKEQ. This CDR3 is 16 amino acids long. The CDR3 region has the DNA TGTGCCAGCAGCGAAGCCCCGGACAGCTATAATTCACCCCTCCACTTT. Translation gives CASSEAPDSYNSPLHF.

The chain recombines TRBV28 with TRBJ2-7; D is unresolved. The CDR3 extends over 14 amino acids. Germline CDR1 is MDHEN and CDR2 is SYDVKM. V was shortened by 6 bases and J by 3 bases, with 15 bases between the two germline ends. Written as DNA, the CDR3 is TGTGCCAGCAGCCCCGTCGGGCTGCTCTACGAGCAGTACTTC. Translation gives CASSPVGLLYEQYF.

V usage is TRBV29-1 and J usage is TRBJ2-3, with D possibly being TRBD1 or TRBD2 (5 bases each). The CDR3 sequence is 13 residues long. The V and J ends lost 3 bases and 9 bases respectively, with 16 bases between them. Germline V gives CDR1 SQVTM, CDR2 ANQGSEA. The CDR3 DNA follows: TGCAGCGTTGACGAGGACATGACGGGGACGCAGTATTTT. Its protein product is CSVDEDMTGTQYF.

V gene TRBV28 combines with J gene TRBJ2-7, with D possibly TRBD1 on 5 matching bases. Looked up from germline, CDR1 is MDHEN and CDR2 is SYDVKM. This CDR3 contains 17 residues. The V end was cut by 3 bases, the J end by 0 bases, with 18 bases between. The CDR3 protein is CASSFGSGHALSYEQYF. The CDR3 region has the DNA TGTGCCAGCAGTTTCGGGTCAGGACATGCCCTCTCCTACGAGCAGTACTTC.

This rearrangement joins TRBV9 to TRBJ1-2, with a tentative D call TRBD1 (6 bases). The CDR3 loop spans 14 amino acids. The V end lost 0 bases, the J end lost 4 bases, and 10 bases lay between the germline ends. In germline, CDR1 is SGDLS, CDR2 YYNGEE. The CDR3 loop is CASSVGDMLYGYTF. As DNA, the CDR3 is TGTGCCAGCAGCGTAGGGGACATGCTCTATGGCTACACCTTC.

This clone was counted a single time. This chain joins TRBV10-3 and TRBJ2-7, with 10 bases lining up with TRBD1. After removal of 2 bases from V and 5 bases from J, the junction contained 3 bases not matched to a gene. The CDR3 is 14 residues long. Germline CDR1 is ENHRY and CDR2 is SYGVKD. This chain's CDR3 is CAISERQGANEQYF. The DNA for the CDR3 is TGTGCCATCAGTGAGAGACAGGGGGCCAACGAGCAGTACTTC.

The rearrangement links TRBV28 to TRBJ1-2; no definite D call. The V gene lost 5 bases and the J gene lost 0 bases, with 16 bases spanning the gap. This CDR3 has 16 residues. Germline lookup yields CDR1 MDHEN and CDR2 SYDVKM. The CDR3 reads CASSTPWAEANYGYTF. CDR3 DNA sequence: TGTGCCAGCAGTACCCCGTGGGCGGAAGCTAACTATGGCTACACCTTC.

The chain uses TRBV10-1 and TRBJ2-7; unclear D gene. This CDR3 has 13 residues. Germline values: CDR1 WNHNN, CDR2 SYGVQD (reference sequence). V dropped 7 bases and J dropped 4 bases, with 14 bases sitting between them. The CDR3 here is CASIRKRWYEQYF. DNA of the CDR3: TGCGCCAGCATCCGAAAACGGTGGTACGAGCAGTACTTC.

V is TRBV6-1 and J is TRBJ1-4; 10 nucleotides agree with TRBD1. Germline values: CDR1 MNHNS, CDR2 SASEGT. The CDR3 runs to 18 residues. J was trimmed by 0 bases and V by 4 bases; bases with no gene match: 8. CDR3 bases: TGTGCCAGCAGTGGGCCGGGACAGGGGACTGCAACTAATGAAAAACTGTTTTTT. This sequence encodes CASSGPGQGTATNEKLFF.

The sample holds a few counts of this clone. The rearrangement uses TRBV4-3 and TRBJ1-2; D gene uncertain. Germline lookup yields CDR1 LGHNA and CDR2 YSLEER. Trimming left V 0 bases short and J 4 bases short, with 18 bases between. CDR3 size: 17 residues. The CDR3 nucleotides are TGCGCCAGCAGCCAAGATTCCCGGGTTGACGGACTCTATGGCTACACCTTC. Translating gives CASSQDSRVDGLYGYTF.

The CDR3 region has the DNA TGTGCCAGCAGCGCCGGACAGGCAGAAAAACTGTTTTTT. Its translation is CASSAGQAEKLFF. J is TRBJ1-4 and V is TRBV9; TRBD1 agrees at 7 bases. The germline V gene has CDR1 SGDLS and CDR2 YYNGEE. V trimming: 3 bases; J trimming: 8 bases; junction bases outside the gene matches: 4. The CDR3 contains 13 residues.

The chain couples TRBV5-1 to TRBJ1-1; 7 bases agree with TRBD1. CDR3 length: 13 amino acids. J lost 11 bases, V lost 0 bases, and 7 bases had no gene match. The V gene's germline CDR1 is SGHRS and CDR2 YFSETQ. CDR3 loop: CASSLAGQVGAFF. The CDR3 nucleotides read TGCGCCAGCAGCTTGGCCGGACAGGTGGGCGCTTTCTTT. The full variable domain, its missing parts supplied by reference TRBV5-1 and TRBJ1-1, is KAGVTQTPRYLIKTRGQQVTLSCSPISGHRSVSWYQQTPGQGLQFLFEYFSETQRNKGNFPGRFSGRQFSNSRSEMNVSTLELGDSALYLCASSLAGQVGAFFGQGTRLTVV.

The rearrangement uses TRBV27 and TRBJ1-6; 7 bases agree with TRBD1. This CDR3 spans 15 amino acids. After removal of 1 base from V and 9 bases from J, the junction contained 6 bases not matched to a gene. Germline lookup yields CDR1 MNHEY and CDR2 SMNVEV (reference sequence). CDR3 protein: CASSLYTGAGSPLHF. In nucleotides, the CDR3 is TGTGCCAGCAGTTTATATACAGGGGCAGGTTCACCCCTCCACTTT.

The chain links TRBV11-2 to TRBJ2-7, with D possibly matching TRBD2 (6 bases). The V gene's germline CDR1 is SGHAT and CDR2 FQNNGV. The CDR3 loop spans 14 amino acids. V lost 3 bases and J lost 0, with 9 bases in between. The CDR3 bases are TGTGCCAGCAGCTTCCCCGGGGGCTCCTACGAGCAGTACTTC. It translates to CASSFPGGSYEQYF.

The V gene is TRBV7-2, the J gene TRBJ2-1, with 9 bases that match TRBD2. The V gene end was trimmed by 1 base and the J gene end by 0 bases; junction bases not matched to a gene: 7. CDR3 length equals 18 residues. Germline loops: CDR1 SGHTA, CDR2 FQGNSA. The CDR3 loop is CASSLVASGASSYNEQFF. The CDR3 DNA reads TGTGCCAGCAGCTTAGTAGCTAGCGGGGCCAGCTCCTACAATGAGCAGTTCTTC.

This chain uses TRBV4-3 with TRBJ2-3; 8 bases fit TRBD2. The germline V gene has CDR1 LGHNA and CDR2 YSLEER. The V segment lost 0 bases and the J segment 6 bases; nucleotides outside the gene matches: 14. CDR3 size: 18 residues. The CDR3, as DNA: TGCGCCAGCAGCCAAGATAAACGTAGGACTAGCATTGAGGATACGCAGTATTTT. Amino acids: CASSQDKRRTSIEDTQYF.